One T cell receptor (beta chain) is described in this entry. Sequencing used immunoSEQ multiplex PCR; TCRdb keeps in-frame clones, though not all of them. This sample has about 53,000 clones; roughly 83% occur once, and the top ten carry 10% to 15%. This entry belongs to a study of OX40 agonist ivuxolimab in advanced cancers. For the study at large: Patients enrolled in dose escalation were diagnosed with hepatocellular carcinoma, melanoma, renal cell or head and neck cancer. Participants averaged about 60 years of age (range about 23 to 79) and were 82.7% male.

This sequence was found in an adult with an advanced solid tumor such as melanoma, head and neck, liver or kidney cancer. The sequenced sample was CD4+ or CD8+ T cells sorted from blood, obtained in a trial of the OX40 agonist ivuxolimab.

CDR3 sequence reads: CASSIHGQGDIQYF. Written as DNA, the CDR3 is TGTGCCAGTAGTATACACGGGCAGGGGGACATTCAGTACTTC. The V and J genes are TRBV19 and TRBJ2-4; 7 nucleotides match TRBD1. The ends lost 2 bases at V and 8 bases at J; junction bases unmatched: 6. The germline gives CDR1 LNHDA, CDR2 SQIVND (reference sequence). The CDR3 runs 14 residues.